This TCR beta chain is drawn from a study of high-grade serous ovarian cancer treatment subgroups. The tumor samples were collected prior to definitive surgery or chemotherapy. Deletions cut 5 bases from V and 4 bases from J, with 5 bases between. This CDR3 has 11 amino acids. The germline V gene encodes CDR1 MDHEN and CDR2 SYDVKM. Clones were sequenced by immunoSEQ multiplex PCR, and TCRdb holds only the in-frame ones, with some missing. The sample consists of about 12,000 clones, about 88% of them appearing once. The genes are TRBV28 and TRBJ1-2; no firm D call. The sample comprised tumor tissue. The TCR was taken from a human donor with high-grade serous ovarian cancer. The CDR3: CASSEVYGYTF. The CDR3 nucleotides read TGTGCCAGCAGTGAAGTCTATGGCTACACCTTC.